This TCR beta chain emerged from a study of shared clonotypes between healthy human individuals. As regards this clone: Other DNA sequences in this sample translate to the same CDR3.

The V end lost 1 base, the J end lost 0 bases, and 7 bases lay between the germline ends. CDR1 is SGHNT, CDR2 YYREEE, per germline (reference sequence). The CDR3 extends over 15 amino acids. The data were produced by immunoSEQ multiplex PCR, yet TCRdb's version contains in-frame clones alone and is incomplete. The table lists 2 million or so clones, over 85% of them singletons. The clonotype originates from a man aged 18 to 30 in good health. What was sequenced was naive CD4+ T cells sorted from blood. Subset here: CD45RA+ positively selected. This chain joins TRBV5-4 and TRBJ1-4; a weak D match, TRBD1 (5 bases). Written as DNA, the CDR3 is TGTGCCAGCAGCTTGCAGGGCCCAACTAATGAAAAACTGTTTTTT. Protein sequence: CASSLQGPTNEKLFF.